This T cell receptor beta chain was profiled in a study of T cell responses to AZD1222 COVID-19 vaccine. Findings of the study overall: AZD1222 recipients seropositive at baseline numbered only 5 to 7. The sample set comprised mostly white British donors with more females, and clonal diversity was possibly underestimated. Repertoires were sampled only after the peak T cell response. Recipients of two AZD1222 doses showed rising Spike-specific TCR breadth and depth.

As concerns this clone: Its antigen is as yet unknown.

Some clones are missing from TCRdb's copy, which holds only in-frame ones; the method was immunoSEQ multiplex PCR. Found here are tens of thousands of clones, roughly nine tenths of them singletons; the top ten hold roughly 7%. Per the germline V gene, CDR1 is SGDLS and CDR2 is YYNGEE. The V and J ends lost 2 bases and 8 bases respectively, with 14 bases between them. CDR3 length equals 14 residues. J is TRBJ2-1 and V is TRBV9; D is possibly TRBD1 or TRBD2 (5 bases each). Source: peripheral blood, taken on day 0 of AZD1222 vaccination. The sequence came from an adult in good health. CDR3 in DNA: TGTGCCAGCAGCGTTCACGGGGCAGCCGATGAGCAGTTCTTC. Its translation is CASSVHGAADEQFF.